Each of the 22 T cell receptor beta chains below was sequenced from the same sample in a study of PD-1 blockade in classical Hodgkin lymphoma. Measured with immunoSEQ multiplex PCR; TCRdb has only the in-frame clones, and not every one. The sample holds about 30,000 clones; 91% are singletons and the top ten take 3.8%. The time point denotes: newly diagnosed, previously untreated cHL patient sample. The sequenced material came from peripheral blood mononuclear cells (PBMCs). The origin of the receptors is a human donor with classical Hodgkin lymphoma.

In DNA, the CDR3 is TGTGCCAGCAGTGAAGCCACGAACAGAGCCCAAAAGCAGTTCTTC. It specifies CASSEATNRAQKQFF. This chain links TRBV6-1 with TRBJ2-1, with D uncertain. CDR1 is MNHNS and CDR2 is SASEGT in the germline V gene. CDR3 length: 15 residues. V dropped 0 bases and J dropped 11 bases, with 17 bases sitting between them.

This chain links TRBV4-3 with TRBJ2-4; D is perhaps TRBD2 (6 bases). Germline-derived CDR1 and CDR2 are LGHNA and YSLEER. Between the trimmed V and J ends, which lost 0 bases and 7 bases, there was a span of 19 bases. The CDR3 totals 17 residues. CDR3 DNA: TGCGCCAGCAGCCAAGATCGTGGAGGGAGCACCGGGAACATTCAGTACTTC. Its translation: CASSQDRGGSTGNIQYF.

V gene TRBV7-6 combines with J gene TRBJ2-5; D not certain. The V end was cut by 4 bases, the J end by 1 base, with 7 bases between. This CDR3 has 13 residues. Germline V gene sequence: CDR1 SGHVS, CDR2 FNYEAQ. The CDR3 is CASSYGFQETQYF. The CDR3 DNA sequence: TGTGCCAGCAGCTATGGGTTCCAAGAGACCCAGTACTTC.

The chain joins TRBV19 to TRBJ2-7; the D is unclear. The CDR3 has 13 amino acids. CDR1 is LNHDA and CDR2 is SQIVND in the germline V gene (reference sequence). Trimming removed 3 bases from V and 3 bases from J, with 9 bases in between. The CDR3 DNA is TGTGCCAGTAGTATCCCAGGTGGCTACGAGCAGTACTTC. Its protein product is CASSIPGGYEQYF.

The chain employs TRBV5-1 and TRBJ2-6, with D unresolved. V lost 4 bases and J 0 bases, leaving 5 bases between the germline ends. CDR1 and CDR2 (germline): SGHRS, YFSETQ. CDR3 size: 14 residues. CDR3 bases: TGCGCCAGCAGCCCCTTCTCTGGGGCCAACGTCCTGACTTTC. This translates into CASSPFSGANVLTF.

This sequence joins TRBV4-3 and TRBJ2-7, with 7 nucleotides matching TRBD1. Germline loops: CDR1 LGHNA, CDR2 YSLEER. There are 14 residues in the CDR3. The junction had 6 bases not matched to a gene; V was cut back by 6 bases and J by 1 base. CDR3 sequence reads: CASRTDRASYEQYF. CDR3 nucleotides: TGCGCCAGCAGAACCGACAGGGCTTCCTACGAGCAGTACTTC.

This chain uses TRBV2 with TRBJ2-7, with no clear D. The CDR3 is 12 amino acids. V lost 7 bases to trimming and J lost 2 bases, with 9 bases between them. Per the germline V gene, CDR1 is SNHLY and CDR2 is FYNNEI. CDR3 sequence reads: CASTLGTYEQYF. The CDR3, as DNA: TGTGCCAGCACTTTAGGTACCTACGAGCAGTACTTC.

The CDR3 spells CASRRAGGPLDNEQFF. The CDR3 coding sequence is TGTGCCAGCAGACGGGCGGGAGGGCCCTTGGACAATGAGCAGTTCTTC. The J gene is TRBJ2-1, the V gene TRBV28, with 9 bases that match TRBD2. CDR1 and CDR2 (germline): MDHEN, SYDVKM. V lost 6 bases and J lost 5; bases outside the gene matches: 11. The CDR3 has 16 amino acids. Using reference TRBV28 and TRBJ2-1 for the parts outside the CDR3, the full variable domain is DVKVTQSSRYLVKRTGEKVFLECVQDMDHENMFWYRQDPGLGLRLIYFSYDVKMKEKGDIPEGYSVSREKKERFSLILESASTNQTSMYLCASRRAGGPLDNEQFFGPGTRLTVL.

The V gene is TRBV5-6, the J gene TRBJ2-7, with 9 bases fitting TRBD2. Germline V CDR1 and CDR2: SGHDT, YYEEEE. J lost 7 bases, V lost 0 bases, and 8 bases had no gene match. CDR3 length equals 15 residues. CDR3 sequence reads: CASSLGLAGPREQYF. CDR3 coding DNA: TGTGCCAGCAGCTTGGGGCTAGCGGGACCCCGGGAGCAGTACTTC.

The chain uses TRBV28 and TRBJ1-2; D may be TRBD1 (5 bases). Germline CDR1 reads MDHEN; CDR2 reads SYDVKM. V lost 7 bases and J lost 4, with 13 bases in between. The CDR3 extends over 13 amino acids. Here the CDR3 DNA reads TGTGCCAGCAACCCGGGACCGTTCTATGGCTACACCTTC. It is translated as CASNPGPFYGYTF.

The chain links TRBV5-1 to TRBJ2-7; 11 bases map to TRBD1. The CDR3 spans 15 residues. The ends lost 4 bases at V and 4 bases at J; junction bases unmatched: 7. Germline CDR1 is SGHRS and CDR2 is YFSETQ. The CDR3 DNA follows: TGCGCCAGCAGCCCCGGGACAGGGGGAATATACGAGCAGTACTTC. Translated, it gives CASSPGTGGIYEQYF.

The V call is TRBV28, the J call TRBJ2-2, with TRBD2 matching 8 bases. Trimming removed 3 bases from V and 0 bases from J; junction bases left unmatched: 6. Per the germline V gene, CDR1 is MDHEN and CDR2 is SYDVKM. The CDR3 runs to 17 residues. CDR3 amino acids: CASSFYGLAANTGELFF. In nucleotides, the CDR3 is TGTGCCAGCAGTTTCTATGGACTAGCAGCGAACACCGGGGAGCTGTTTTTT. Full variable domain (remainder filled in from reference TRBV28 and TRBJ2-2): DVKVTQSSRYLVKRTGEKVFLECVQDMDHENMFWYRQDPGLGLRLIYFSYDVKMKEKGDIPEGYSVSREKKERFSLILESASTNQTSMYLCASSFYGLAANTGELFFGEGSRLTVL.

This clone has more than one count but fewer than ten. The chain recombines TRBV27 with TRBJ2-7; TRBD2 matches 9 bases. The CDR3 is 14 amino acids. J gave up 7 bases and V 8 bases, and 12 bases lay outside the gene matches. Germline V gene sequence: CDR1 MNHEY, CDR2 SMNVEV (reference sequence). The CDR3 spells CASRWGAGGYEQYF. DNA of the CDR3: TGTGCCAGCCGCTGGGGAGCGGGAGGATATGAGCAGTACTTC.

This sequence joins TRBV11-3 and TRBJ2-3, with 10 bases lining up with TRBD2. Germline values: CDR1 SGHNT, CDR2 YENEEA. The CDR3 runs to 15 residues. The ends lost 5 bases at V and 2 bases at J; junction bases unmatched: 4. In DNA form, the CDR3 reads TGTGCCAGCAGCCCAGGGACTAGCGCCACAGATACGCAGTATTTT. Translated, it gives CASSPGTSATDTQYF. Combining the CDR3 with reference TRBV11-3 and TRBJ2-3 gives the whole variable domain EAGVVQSPRYKIIEKKQPVAFWCNPISGHNTLYWYLQNLGQGPELLIRYENEEAVDDSQLPKDRFSAERLKGVDSTLKIQPAELGDSAVYLCASSPGTSATDTQYFGPGTRLTVL.

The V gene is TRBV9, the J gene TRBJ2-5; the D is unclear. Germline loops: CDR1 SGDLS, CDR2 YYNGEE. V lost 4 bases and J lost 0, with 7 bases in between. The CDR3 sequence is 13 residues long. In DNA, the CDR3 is TGTGCCAGCAGCCACCCCCACCAAGAGACCCAGTACTTC. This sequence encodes CASSHPHQETQYF. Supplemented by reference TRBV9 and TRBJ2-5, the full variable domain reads DSGVTQTPKHLITATGQRVTLRCSPRSGDLSVYWYQQSLDQGLQFLIQYYNGEERAKGNILERFSAQQFPDLHSELNLSSLELGDSALYFCASSHPHQETQYFGPGTRLLVL.

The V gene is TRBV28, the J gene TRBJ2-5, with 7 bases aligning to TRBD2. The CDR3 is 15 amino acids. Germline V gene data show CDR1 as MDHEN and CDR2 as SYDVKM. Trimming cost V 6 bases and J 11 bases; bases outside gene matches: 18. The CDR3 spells CASSRTAGGEGEQYF. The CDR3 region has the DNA TGTGCCAGCAGCCGCACTGCTGGAGGGGAGGGAGAGCAGTACTTC.

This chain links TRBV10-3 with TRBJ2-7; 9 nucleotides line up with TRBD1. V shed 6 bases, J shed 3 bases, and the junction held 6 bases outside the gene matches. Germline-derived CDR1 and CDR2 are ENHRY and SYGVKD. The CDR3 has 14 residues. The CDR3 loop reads CAIRNTGGNYEQYF. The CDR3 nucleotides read TGTGCCATCAGGAATACAGGGGGCAACTACGAGCAGTACTTC.

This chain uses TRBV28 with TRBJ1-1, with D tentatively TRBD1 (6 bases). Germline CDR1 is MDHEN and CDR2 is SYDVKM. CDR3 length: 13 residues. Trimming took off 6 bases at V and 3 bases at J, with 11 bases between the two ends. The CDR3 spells CASRKQGYTEAFF. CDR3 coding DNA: TGTGCCAGCAGGAAACAGGGCTACACTGAAGCTTTCTTT.

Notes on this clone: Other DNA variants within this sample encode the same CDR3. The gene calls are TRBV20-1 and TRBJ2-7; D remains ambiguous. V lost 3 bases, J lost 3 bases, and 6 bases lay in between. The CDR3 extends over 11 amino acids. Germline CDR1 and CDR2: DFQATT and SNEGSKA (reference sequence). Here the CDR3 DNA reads TGCAGTGCTAGGAACAGCTACGAGCAGTACTTC. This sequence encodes CSARNSYEQYF.

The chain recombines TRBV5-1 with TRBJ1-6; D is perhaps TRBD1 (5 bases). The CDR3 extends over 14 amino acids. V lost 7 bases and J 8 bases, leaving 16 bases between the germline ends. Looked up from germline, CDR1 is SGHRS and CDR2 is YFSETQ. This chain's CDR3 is CASSTQGMDSPLHF. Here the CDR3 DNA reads TGCGCCAGCTCTACCCAGGGAATGGATTCACCCCTCCACTTT. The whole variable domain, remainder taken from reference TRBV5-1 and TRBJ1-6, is KAGVTQTPRYLIKTRGQQVTLSCSPISGHRSVSWYQQTPGQGLQFLFEYFSETQRNKGNFPGRFSGRQFSNSRSEMNVSTLELGDSALYLCASSTQGMDSPLHFGNGTRLTVT.

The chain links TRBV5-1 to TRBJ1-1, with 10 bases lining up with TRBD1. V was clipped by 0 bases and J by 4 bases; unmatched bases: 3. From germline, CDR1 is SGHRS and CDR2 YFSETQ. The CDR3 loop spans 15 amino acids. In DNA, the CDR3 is TGCGCCAGCAGCTTGGGACAGGGGGCGGGCACTGAAGCTTTCTTT. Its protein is CASSLGQGAGTEAFF. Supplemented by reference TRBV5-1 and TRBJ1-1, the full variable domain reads KAGVTQTPRYLIKTRGQQVTLSCSPISGHRSVSWYQQTPGQGLQFLFEYFSETQRNKGNFPGRFSGRQFSNSRSEMNVSTLELGDSALYLCASSLGQGAGTEAFFGQGTRLTVV.

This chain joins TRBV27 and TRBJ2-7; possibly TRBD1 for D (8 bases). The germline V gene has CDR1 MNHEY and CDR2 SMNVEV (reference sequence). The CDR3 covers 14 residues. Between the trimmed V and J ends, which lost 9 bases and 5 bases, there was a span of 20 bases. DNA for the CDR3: TGTGCCAGTGGGGGGGGACAGGCATACGACGAGCAGTACTTC. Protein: CASGGGQAYDEQYF.